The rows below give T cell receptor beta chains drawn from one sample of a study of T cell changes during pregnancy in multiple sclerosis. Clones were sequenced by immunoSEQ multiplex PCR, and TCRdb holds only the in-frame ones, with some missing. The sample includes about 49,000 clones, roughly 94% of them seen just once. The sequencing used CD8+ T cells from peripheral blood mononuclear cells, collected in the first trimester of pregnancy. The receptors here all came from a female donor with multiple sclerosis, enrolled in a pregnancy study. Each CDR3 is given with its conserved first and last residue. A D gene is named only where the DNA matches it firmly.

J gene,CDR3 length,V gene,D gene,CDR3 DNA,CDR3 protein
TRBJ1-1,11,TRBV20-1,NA,TGCAGTGCTAGACTGAGCACTGAAGCTTTCTTT,CSARLSTEAFF
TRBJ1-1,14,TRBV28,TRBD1,TGTGCCAGCACGTCCGGGACAGGGATCACTGAAGCTTTCTTT,CASTSGTGITEAFF
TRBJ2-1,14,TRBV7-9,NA,TGTGCCAGCAGCTTAGCGGTAAGCGGCGGTGAGCAGTTCTTC,CASSLAVSGGEQFF
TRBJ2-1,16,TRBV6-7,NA,TGTGCCAGCAGTTACAGGGGTCGAAGGTCCTACAATGAGCAGTTCTTC,CASSYRGRRSYNEQFF
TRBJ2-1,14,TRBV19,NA,TGTGCCAGTTCGGACACGCTATCCTACAATGAGCAGTTCTTC,CASSDTLSYNEQFF
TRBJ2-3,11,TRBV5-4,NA,TGTGCCAGCGGACACGTGGATACGCAGTATTTT,CASGHVDTQYF
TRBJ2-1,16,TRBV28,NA,TGTGCCAGCAGTTTATCACTAGTTTCCTCTTACAATGAGCAGTTCTTC,CASSLSLVSSYNEQFF
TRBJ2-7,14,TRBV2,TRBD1,TGTGCCAGCAGTGAAGCGGACAGGGCCTACGAGCAGTACTTC,CASSEADRAYEQYF
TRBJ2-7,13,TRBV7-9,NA,TGTGCCAGCACCTTGGGGGGCTCCTACGAGCAGTACTTC,CASTLGGSYEQYF
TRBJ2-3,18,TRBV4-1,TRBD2,TGCGCCAGCAGCCAAGTCTTGGAGCGGGAGGTTCCCACAGATACGCAGTATTTT,CASSQVLEREVPTDTQYF
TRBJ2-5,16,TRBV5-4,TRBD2,TGTGCCAGCAGCTGGAAGCGGGAGTCCTCCCAAGAGACCCAGTACTTC,CASSWKRESSQETQYF
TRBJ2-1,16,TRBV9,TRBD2,TGTGCCAGCAGCGTAGAGCTAGCGGGAGGTCTCAATGAGCAGTTCTTC,CASSVELAGGLNEQFF
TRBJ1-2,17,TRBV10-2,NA,TGCGCCAGCAGTGAGGGTCTTTTGGGGGGGCCTAACTATGGCTACACCTTC,CASSEGLLGGPNYGYTF
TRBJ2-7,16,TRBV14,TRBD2,TGTGCCAGCAGCCCCCGGGCTAGCGGTAAATACTACGAGCAGTACTTC,CASSPRASGKYYEQYF
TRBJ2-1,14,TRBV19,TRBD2,TGTGCCAGTAGTATAGCAGCGGGGCTCAATGAGCAGTTCTTC,CASSIAAGLNEQFF
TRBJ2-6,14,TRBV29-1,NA,TGCAGCGCACCCACAGGCTCAGGGGCCAACGTCCTGACTTTC,CSAPTGSGANVLTF